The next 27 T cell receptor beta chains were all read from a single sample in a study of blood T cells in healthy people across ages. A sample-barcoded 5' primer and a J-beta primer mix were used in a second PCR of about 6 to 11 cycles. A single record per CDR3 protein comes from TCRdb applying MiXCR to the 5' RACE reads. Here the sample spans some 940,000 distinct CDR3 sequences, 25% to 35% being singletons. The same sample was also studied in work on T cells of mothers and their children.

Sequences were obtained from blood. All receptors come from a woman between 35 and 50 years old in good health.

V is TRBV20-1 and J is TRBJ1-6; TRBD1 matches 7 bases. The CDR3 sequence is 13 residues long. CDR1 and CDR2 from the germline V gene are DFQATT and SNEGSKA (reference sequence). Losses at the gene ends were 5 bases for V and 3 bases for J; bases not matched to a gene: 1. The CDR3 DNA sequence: TGCAGTGCTCGGGACAGCTATAATTCACCCCTCCACTTT. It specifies CSARDSYNSPLHF.

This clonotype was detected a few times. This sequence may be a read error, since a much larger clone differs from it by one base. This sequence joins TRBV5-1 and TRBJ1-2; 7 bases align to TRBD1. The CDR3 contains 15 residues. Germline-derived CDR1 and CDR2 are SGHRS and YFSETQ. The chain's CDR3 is CTSSLGGAGGYGYTF. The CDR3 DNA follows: TGCACCAGCAGCTTGGGTGGAGCAGGGGGCTATGGCTACACCTTC.

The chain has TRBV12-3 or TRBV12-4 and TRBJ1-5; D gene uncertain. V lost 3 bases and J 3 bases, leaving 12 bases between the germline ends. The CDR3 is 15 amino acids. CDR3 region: CASSFERGNNQPQHF. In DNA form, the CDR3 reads TGTGCCAGCAGTTTTGAGAGAGGGAACAATCAGCCCCAGCATTTT.

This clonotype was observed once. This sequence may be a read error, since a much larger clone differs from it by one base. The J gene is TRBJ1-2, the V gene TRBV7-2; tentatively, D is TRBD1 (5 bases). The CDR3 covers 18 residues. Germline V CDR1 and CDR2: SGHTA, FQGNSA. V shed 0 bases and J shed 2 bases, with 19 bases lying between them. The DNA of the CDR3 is TGTACCAGCAGCTTAGCTGGGGGTTACACCCTGGTAAACTATGGCTACACCTTC. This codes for CTSSLAGGYTLVNYGYTF. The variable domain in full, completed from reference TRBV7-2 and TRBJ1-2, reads GAGVSQSPSNKVTEKGKDVELRCDPISGHTALYWYRQSLGQGLEFLIYFQGNSAPDKSGLPSDRFSAERTGGSVSTLTIQRTQQEDSAVYLCTSSLAGGYTLVNYGYTFGSGTRLTVV.

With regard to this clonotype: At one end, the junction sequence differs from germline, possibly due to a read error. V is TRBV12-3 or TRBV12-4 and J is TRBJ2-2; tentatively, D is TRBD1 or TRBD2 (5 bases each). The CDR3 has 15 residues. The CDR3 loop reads CASSPRSTGTGDLFF. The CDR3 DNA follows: TGTGCCAGCAGTCCTAGATCAACGGGCACCGGGGACCTGTTTTTT.

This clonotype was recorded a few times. In DNA, the CDR3 is TGTGCCAGCAGCCCCCGATTTATCACTGAAGCTTTCTTT. Protein: CASSPRFITEAFF. V usage is TRBV14 and J usage is TRBJ1-1; D remains ambiguous. CDR1 is SGHDN and CDR2 is FVKESK in the germline V gene. The CDR3 has 13 amino acids. The V gene lost 4 bases and the J gene lost 4 bases, with 10 bases spanning the gap.

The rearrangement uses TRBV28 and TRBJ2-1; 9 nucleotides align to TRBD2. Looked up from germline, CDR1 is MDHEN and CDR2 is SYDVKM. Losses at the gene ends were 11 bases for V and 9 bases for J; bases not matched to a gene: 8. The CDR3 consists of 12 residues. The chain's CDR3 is CAARGGATEQFF. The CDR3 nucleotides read TGTGCCGCGCGCGGGGGGGCGACTGAGCAGTTCTTC.

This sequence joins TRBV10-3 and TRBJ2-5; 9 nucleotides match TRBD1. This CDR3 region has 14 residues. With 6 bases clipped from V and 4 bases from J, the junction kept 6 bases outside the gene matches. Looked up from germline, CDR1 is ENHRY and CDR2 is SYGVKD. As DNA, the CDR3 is TGTGCCATCAGAAGGGACAGGGAAGGAGAGACCCAGTACTTC. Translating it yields CAIRRDREGETQYF.

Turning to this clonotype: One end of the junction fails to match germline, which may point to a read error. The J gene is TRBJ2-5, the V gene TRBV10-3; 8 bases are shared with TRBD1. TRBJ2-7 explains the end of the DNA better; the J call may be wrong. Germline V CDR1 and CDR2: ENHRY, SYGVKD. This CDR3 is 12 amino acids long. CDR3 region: CTISDRGNEQYF. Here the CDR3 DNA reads TGTACCATCAGTGACAGGGGCAACGAGCAGTACTTC.

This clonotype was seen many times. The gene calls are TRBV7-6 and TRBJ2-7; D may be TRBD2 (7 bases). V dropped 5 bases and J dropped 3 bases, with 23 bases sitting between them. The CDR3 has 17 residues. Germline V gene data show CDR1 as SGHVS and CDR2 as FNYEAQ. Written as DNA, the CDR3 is TGTGCCAGCAGCCCAGGTGGGGGGGACAACATATACTACGAGCAGTACTTC. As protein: CASSPGGGDNIYYEQYF.

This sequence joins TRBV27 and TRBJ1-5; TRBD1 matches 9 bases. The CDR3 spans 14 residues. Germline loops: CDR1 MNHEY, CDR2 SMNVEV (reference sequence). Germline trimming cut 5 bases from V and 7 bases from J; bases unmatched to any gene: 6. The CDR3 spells CASSKQGARQPQHF. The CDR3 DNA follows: TGTGCCAGCAGTAAACAGGGGGCTCGGCAGCCCCAGCATTTT.

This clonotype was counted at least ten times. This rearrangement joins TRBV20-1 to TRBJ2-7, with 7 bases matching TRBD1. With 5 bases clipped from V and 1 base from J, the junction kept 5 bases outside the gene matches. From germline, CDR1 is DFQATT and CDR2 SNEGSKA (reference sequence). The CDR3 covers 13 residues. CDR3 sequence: CSARDSRSYEQYF. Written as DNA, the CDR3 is TGCAGTGCTCGGGACAGCCGGTCCTACGAGCAGTACTTC.

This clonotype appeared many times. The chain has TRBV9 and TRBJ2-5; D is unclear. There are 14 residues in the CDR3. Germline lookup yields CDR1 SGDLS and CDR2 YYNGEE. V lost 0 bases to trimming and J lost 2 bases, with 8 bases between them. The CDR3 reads CASSVAVQQETQYF. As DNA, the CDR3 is TGTGCCAGCAGCGTAGCGGTACAACAAGAGACCCAGTACTTC. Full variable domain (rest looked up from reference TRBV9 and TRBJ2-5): DSGVTQTPKHLITATGQRVTLRCSPRSGDLSVYWYQQSLDQGLQFLIQYYNGEERAKGNILERFSAQQFPDLHSELNLSSLELGDSALYFCASSVAVQQETQYFGPGTRLLVL.

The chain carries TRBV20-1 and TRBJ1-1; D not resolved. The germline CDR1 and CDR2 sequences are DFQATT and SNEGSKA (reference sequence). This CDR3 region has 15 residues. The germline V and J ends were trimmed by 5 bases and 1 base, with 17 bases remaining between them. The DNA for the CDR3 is TGCAGTGCTGCCGCGGTTGTAGGGAGGAACACTGAAGCTTTCTTT. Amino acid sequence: CSAAAVVGRNTEAFF.

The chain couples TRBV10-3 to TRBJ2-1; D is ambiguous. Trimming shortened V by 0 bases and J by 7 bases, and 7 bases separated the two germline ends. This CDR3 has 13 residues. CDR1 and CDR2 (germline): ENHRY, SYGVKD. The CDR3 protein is CAISESTFNEQFF. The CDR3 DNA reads TGTGCCATCAGTGAGTCGACTTTTAATGAGCAGTTCTTC.

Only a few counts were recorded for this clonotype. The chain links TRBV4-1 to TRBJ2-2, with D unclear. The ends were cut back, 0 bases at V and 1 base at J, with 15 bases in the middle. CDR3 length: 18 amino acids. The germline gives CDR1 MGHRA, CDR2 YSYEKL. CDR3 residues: CASSQDPPQAVNTGELFF. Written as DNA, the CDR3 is TGCGCCAGCAGCCAAGATCCCCCGCAGGCGGTGAACACCGGGGAGCTGTTTTTT.

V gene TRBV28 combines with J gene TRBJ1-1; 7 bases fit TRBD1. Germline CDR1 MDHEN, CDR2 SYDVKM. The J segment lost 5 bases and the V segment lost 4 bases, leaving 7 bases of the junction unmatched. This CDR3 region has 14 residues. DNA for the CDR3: TGTGCCAGCAGTTATCCAGGGGGTCTTACTGAAGCTTTCTTT. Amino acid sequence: CASSYPGGLTEAFF.

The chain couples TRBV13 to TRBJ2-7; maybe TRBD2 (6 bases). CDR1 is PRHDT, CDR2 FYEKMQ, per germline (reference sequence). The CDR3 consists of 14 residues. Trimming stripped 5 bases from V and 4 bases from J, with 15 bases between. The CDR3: CASSRHGLNYEQYF. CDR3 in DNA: TGTGCCAGCAGCCGACACGGACTAAATTACGAGCAGTACTTC. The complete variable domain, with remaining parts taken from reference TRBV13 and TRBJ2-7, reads AAGVIQSPRHLIKEKRETATLKCYPIPRHDTVYWYQQGPGQDPQFLISFYEKMQSDKGSIPDRFSAQQFSDYHSELNMSSLELGDSALYFCASSRHGLNYEQYFGPGTRLTVT.

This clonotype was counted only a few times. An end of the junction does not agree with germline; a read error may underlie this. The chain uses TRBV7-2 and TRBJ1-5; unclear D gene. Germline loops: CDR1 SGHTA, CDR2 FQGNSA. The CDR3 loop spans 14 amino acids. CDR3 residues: CASTLGGHNRPQHF. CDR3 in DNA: TGTGCCAGCACCTTGGGCGGTCACAATCGGCCCCAGCATTTT.

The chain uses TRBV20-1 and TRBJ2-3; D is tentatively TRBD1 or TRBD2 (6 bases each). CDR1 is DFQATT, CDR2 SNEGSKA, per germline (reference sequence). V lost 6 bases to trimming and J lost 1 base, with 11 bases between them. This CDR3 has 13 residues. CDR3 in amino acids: CSAGGGGTDTQYF. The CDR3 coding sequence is TGCAGTGCCGGGGGCGGAGGCACAGATACGCAGTATTTT.

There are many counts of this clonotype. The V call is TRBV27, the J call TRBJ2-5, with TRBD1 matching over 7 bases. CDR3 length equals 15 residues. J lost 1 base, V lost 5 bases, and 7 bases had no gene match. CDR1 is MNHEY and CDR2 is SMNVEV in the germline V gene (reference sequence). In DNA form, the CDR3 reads TGTGCCAGCAGTCCCATGACAGGGATCCAAGAGACCCAGTACTTC. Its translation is CASSPMTGIQETQYF.

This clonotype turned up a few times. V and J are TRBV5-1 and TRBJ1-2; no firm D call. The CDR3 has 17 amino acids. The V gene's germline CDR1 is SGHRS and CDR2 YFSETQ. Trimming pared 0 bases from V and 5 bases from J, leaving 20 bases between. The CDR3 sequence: CASSLANSLQTGYGYTF. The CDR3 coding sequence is TGCGCCAGCAGCTTGGCCAACAGCCTACAGACTGGGTATGGCTACACCTTC.

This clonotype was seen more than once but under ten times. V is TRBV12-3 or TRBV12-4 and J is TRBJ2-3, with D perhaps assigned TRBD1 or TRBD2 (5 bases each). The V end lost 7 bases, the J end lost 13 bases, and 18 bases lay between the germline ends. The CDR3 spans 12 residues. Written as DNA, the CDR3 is TGTGCCAGCAATACCGACAGAGGGTACGAGTATTTT. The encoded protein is CASNTDRGYEYF.

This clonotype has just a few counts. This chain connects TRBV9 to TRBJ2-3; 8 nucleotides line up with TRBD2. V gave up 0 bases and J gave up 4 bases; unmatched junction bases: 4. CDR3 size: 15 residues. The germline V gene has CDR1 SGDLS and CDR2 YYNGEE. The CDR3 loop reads CASSVVPGGADTQYF. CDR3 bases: TGTGCCAGCAGCGTAGTCCCGGGGGGGGCAGATACGCAGTATTTT.

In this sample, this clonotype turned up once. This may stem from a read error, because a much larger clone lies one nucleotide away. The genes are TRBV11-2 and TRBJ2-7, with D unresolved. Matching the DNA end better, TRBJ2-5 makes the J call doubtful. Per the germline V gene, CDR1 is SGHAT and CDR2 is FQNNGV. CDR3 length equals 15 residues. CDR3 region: CTSSLSSAGQETQYF. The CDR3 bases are TGTACCAGCAGCTTATCTTCGGCAGGCCAAGAGACCCAGTACTTC.

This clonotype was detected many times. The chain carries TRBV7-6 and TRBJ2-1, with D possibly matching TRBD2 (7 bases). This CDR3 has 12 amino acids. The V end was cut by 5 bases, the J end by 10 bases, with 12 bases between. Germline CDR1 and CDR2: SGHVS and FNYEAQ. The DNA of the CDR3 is TGTGCCAGCAGCCGGGGGGCGGCAGAGCAGTTCTTC. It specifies CASSRGAAEQFF.

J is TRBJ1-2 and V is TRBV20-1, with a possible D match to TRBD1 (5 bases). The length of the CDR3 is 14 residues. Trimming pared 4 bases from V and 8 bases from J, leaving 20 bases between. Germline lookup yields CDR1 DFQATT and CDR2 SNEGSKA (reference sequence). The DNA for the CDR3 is TGCAGTGCTAAAAGGACACTCCGGGACTTGGGCTACACCTTC. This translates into CSAKRTLRDLGYTF.